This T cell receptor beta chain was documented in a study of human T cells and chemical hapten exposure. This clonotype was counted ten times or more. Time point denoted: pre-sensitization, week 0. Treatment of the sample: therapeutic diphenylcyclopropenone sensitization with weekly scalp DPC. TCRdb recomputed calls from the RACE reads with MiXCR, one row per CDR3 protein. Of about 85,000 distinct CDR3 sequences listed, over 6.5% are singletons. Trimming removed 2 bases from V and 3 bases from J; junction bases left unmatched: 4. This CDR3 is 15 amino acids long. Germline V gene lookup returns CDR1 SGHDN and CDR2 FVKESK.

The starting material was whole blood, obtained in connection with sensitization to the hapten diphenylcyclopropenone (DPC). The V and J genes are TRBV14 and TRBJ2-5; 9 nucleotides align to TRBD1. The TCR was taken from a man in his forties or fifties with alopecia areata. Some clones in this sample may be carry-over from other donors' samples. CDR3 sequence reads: CASSQRDRVKETQYF. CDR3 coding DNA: TGTGCCAGCAGCCAACGGGACAGGGTAAAAGAGACCCAGTACTTC.